The rows below give T cell receptor beta chains drawn from one sample of a study of T-cell memory formation after mild COVID-19. MiXCR, run by TCRdb on the 5' RACE reads, gives a single entry per CDR3 protein. This table has approximately 99,000 distinct CDR3 sequences, over 15% appearing once. Sequenced material: PBMCs or a T cell subset sorted from them (not recorded which). All receptors derive from a man aged 18 to 30 who had mild COVID-19 (a few samples of this study predate the infection). Cell type and time point are not known. CDR3s include the opening cysteine and the closing phenylalanine or tryptophan. The D gene is left open where the match is weak. Clone size is shown for a subset of rows, as once, few, many or a class of expanded clone.

J: TRBJ1-4
length: 14
size: -
D: -
V: TRBV20-1
CDR3: CSARTAALNEKLFF
DNA: TGCAGTGCTAGAACTGCAGCCCTTAATGAAAAACTGTTTTTT

J: TRBJ2-3
length: 13
size: few
D: -
V: TRBV29-1
CDR3: CSVDPPETDTQYF
DNA: TGCAGCGTTGATCCCCCAGAGACAGATACGCAGTATTTT

J: TRBJ1-1
length: 15
size: -
D: -
V: TRBV4-3
CDR3: CASSPTSNANTEAFF
DNA: TGCGCCAGCAGCCCCACCTCAAACGCGAACACTGAAGCTTTCTTT

J: TRBJ1-2
length: 13
size: many
D: -
V: TRBV5-1
CDR3: CASSLDSNYGYTF
DNA: TGTGCCAGCAGCTTGGACAGTAACTATGGCTACACCTTC

J: TRBJ2-1
length: 15
size: -
D: -
V: TRBV5-1
CDR3: CASKMEGVSYNEQFF
DNA: TGCGCCAGCAAGATGGAGGGGGTTTCCTACAATGAGCAGTTCTTC

J: TRBJ2-7
length: 14
size: -
D: TRBD1
V: TRBV20-1
CDR3: CSASRGRGLDEQYF
DNA: TGCAGTGCTAGCAGGGGGAGAGGACTTGACGAGCAGTACTTC

J: TRBJ2-7
length: 13
size: many
D: -
V: TRBV6-5
CDR3: CASSYTPRDEQYF
DNA: TGTGCCAGCAGTTATACCCCGCGGGACGAGCAGTACTTC

J: TRBJ2-3
length: 14
size: -
D: -
V: TRBV4-1
CDR3: CASSQVFATDTQYF
DNA: TGCGCCAGCAGCCAAGTTTTTGCTACAGATACGCAGTATTTT

J: TRBJ2-3
length: 16
size: -
D: TRBD1
V: TRBV11-2
CDR3: CASSLAPGGTTDTQYF
DNA: TGTGCCAGCAGCTTAGCGCCAGGGGGCACGACAGATACGCAGTATTTT

J: TRBJ2-7
length: 16
size: few
D: TRBD1
V: TRBV6-5
CDR3: CASSPFGTGVSYEQYF
DNA: TGTGCCAGCAGTCCCTTCGGGACAGGGGTGTCCTACGAGCAGTACTTC

J: TRBJ2-2
length: 14
size: few
D: -
V: TRBV7-9
CDR3: CASSSTGSTGELFF
DNA: TGTGCCAGCAGCTCCACGGGGAGCACCGGGGAGCTGTTTTTT

J: TRBJ2-5
length: 17
size: -
D: TRBD2
V: TRBV4-3
CDR3: CASSVGGGSGLQETQYF
DNA: TGCGCCAGCAGCGTAGGCGGGGGTAGCGGACTCCAAGAGACCCAGTACTTC

J: TRBJ1-5
length: 14
size: -
D: -
V: TRBV5-1
CDR3: CASSLFGSNQPQHF
DNA: TGCGCCAGCAGCTTGTTTGGGAGCAATCAGCCCCAGCATTTT

J: TRBJ1-4
length: 15
size: few
D: -
V: TRBV7-9
CDR3: CASSLDGPSRGELFF
DNA: TGTGCCAGCAGCTTAGATGGACCCAGCAGAGGGGAACTGTTTTTT

J: TRBJ2-1
length: 14
size: few
D: -
V: TRBV7-2
CDR3: CASSIRPRGGEQFF
DNA: TGTGCCAGCAGCATAAGGCCCCGCGGAGGCGAGCAGTTCTTC

J: TRBJ2-5
length: 14
size: few
D: TRBD1
V: TRBV12-3/TRBV12-4
CDR3: CASSSGTGGGTQYF
DNA: TGTGCCAGCAGCTCCGGGACAGGGGGGGGGACCCAGTACTTC

J: TRBJ2-3
length: 17
size: -
D: TRBD2
V: TRBV11-1
CDR3: CASSSDGLAVSTDTQYF
DNA: TGTGCCAGCAGCTCCGACGGACTAGCGGTGAGCACAGATACGCAGTATTTT

J: TRBJ1-5
length: 13
size: -
D: -
V: TRBV6-6
CDR3: CAIGRYSNQPQHF
DNA: TGTGCCATTGGGCGATATAGCAATCAGCCCCAGCATTTT

J: TRBJ2-7
length: 14
size: -
D: TRBD2
V: TRBV5-4
CDR3: CASSKSGKAYEQYF
DNA: TGTGCCAGCAGTAAGAGCGGGAAGGCCTACGAGCAGTACTTC

J: TRBJ2-5
length: 13
size: few
D: -
V: TRBV12-3/TRBV12-4
CDR3: CASSLGPQETQYF
DNA: TGTGCCAGCAGTCTTGGACCCCAAGAGACCCAGTACTTC

J: TRBJ2-2
length: 15
size: -
D: -
V: TRBV20-1
CDR3: CSARDPRQNTGELFF
DNA: TGCAGTGCTAGAGATCCCCGACAGAACACCGGGGAGCTGTTTTTT

J: TRBJ2-5
length: 13
size: many
D: -
V: TRBV6-2/TRBV6-3
CDR3: CASRAHSQETQYF
DNA: TGTGCCAGCCGAGCACACAGCCAAGAGACCCAGTACTTC

J: TRBJ2-4
length: 14
size: few
D: TRBD1
V: TRBV5-1
CDR3: CASRRTGGANIQYF
DNA: TGCGCCAGCAGGCGGACAGGGGGCGCGAACATTCAGTACTTC

J: TRBJ2-7
length: 15
size: -
D: -
V: TRBV6-6
CDR3: CASSSPGDTGYEQYF
DNA: TGTGCCAGCAGTTCTCCCGGGGACACAGGCTACGAGCAGTACTTC

J: TRBJ2-1
length: 17
size: few
D: TRBD2
V: TRBV3-1
CDR3: CASSHSTGGNLYNEQFF
DNA: TGTGCCAGCAGCCACTCCACGGGGGGGAACCTCTACAATGAGCAGTTCTTC

J: TRBJ1-1
length: 16
size: -
D: -
V: TRBV4-2
CDR3: CASSQEPPGRSTEAFF
DNA: TGTGCCAGCAGCCAAGAGCCCCCTGGGCGATCCACTGAAGCTTTCTTT

J: TRBJ2-5
length: 15
size: -
D: -
V: TRBV7-2
CDR3: CASSLVVGGVETQYF
DNA: TGTGCCAGCAGCCTGGTGGTCGGGGGAGTAGAGACCCAGTACTTC

J: TRBJ2-2
length: 18
size: few
D: TRBD2
V: TRBV4-2
CDR3: CASSQGALAGGLTGELFF
DNA: TGTGCCAGCAGCCAAGGGGCCCTAGCGGGGGGGCTTACCGGGGAGCTGTTTTTT

J: TRBJ2-3
length: 14
size: -
D: -
V: TRBV20-1
CDR3: CSAVPGQSTDTQYF
DNA: TGCAGTGCTGTCCCGGGACAAAGCACAGATACGCAGTATTTT

J: TRBJ1-1
length: 12
size: once
D: -
V: TRBV28
CDR3: CASREMNTEAFF
DNA: TGTGCCAGCAGAGAAATGAACACTGAAGCTTTCTTT

J: TRBJ2-3
length: 14
size: many
D: -
V: TRBV4-1
CDR3: CASSQEGRGDTQYF
DNA: TGCGCCAGCAGCCAAGAGGGGCGAGGAGATACGCAGTATTTT

J: TRBJ2-5
length: 15
size: -
D: -
V: TRBV6-2/TRBV6-3
CDR3: CASNSVGGNQETQYF
DNA: TGTGCCAGCAACTCCGTGGGGGGCAACCAAGAGACCCAGTACTTC

J: TRBJ2-7
length: 15
size: -
D: -
V: TRBV6-1
CDR3: CASSEREGAHYEQYF
DNA: TGTGCCAGCAGTGAAAGGGAGGGGGCCCACTACGAGCAGTACTTC

J: TRBJ2-3
length: 14
size: few
D: -
V: TRBV24-1
CDR3: CATSGSGTEDTQYF
DNA: TGTGCCACCAGTGGGTCAGGGACGGAAGATACGCAGTATTTT

J: TRBJ2-5
length: 13
size: many
D: -
V: TRBV7-2
CDR3: CASSSDIRETQYF
DNA: TGTGCCAGCAGCTCCGACATCCGAGAGACCCAGTACTTC

J: TRBJ2-1
length: 18
size: -
D: -
V: TRBV5-8
CDR3: CASSSLPGLGVGYNEQFF
DNA: TGTGCCAGCAGCTCCCTCCCGGGGTTAGGGGTGGGCTACAATGAGCAGTTCTTC

J: TRBJ1-6
length: 14
size: -
D: -
V: TRBV6-5
CDR3: CASSTGDTNSPLHF
DNA: TGTGCCAGCAGTACTGGGGACACCAATTCACCCCTCCACTTT

J: TRBJ2-7
length: 16
size: many
D: TRBD1
V: TRBV5-1
CDR3: CASSRQGQDTPYEQYF
DNA: TGCGCCAGCAGCCGACAGGGGCAAGATACTCCCTACGAGCAGTACTTC

J: TRBJ1-4
length: 14
size: -
D: -
V: TRBV3-1
CDR3: CASSQGGTNEKLFF
DNA: TGTGCCAGCAGCCAGGGTGGAACTAATGAAAAACTGTTTTTT

J: TRBJ2-3
length: 16
size: -
D: -
V: TRBV10-3
CDR3: CAISERRLTGPDTQYF
DNA: TGTGCCATCAGTGAGAGGAGGCTAACCGGACCAGATACGCAGTATTTT

J: TRBJ2-3
length: 12
size: many
D: -
V: TRBV2
CDR3: CASSEVSDTQYF
DNA: TGTGCCAGCAGTGAAGTTTCGGATACGCAGTATTTT

J: TRBJ1-4
length: 12
size: -
D: -
V: TRBV16
CDR3: CASSQWAGILFF
DNA: TGTGCCAGCAGCCAATGGGCCGGGATACTGTTTTTT

J: TRBJ1-2
length: 14
size: -
D: TRBD1
V: TRBV4-2
CDR3: CASSQEVGTGGYTF
DNA: TGTGCCAGCAGCCAAGAAGTAGGGACAGGGGGCTACACCTTC

J: TRBJ2-7
length: 15
size: few
D: TRBD1
V: TRBV5-1
CDR3: CASRSPGTVNDEQYF
DNA: TGCGCCAGCAGAAGTCCCGGGACAGTAAACGACGAGCAGTACTTC

J: TRBJ2-5
length: 13
size: -
D: TRBD2
V: TRBV10-3
CDR3: CAISLRGGETQYF
DNA: TGTGCCATCAGCCTCCGGGGGGGAGAGACCCAGTACTTC

J: TRBJ1-1
length: 15
size: -
D: -
V: TRBV18
CDR3: CASSPIKGGNTEAFF
DNA: TGTGCCAGCTCACCAATTAAGGGTGGGAACACTGAAGCTTTCTTT

J: TRBJ2-2
length: 15
size: -
D: -
V: TRBV7-2
CDR3: CASSLMAANTGELFF
DNA: TGTGCCAGCAGCTTAATGGCAGCGAACACCGGGGAGCTGTTTTTT

J: TRBJ2-3
length: 14
size: few
D: -
V: TRBV24-1
CDR3: CATSQGFRADTQYF
DNA: TGTGCCACCAGCCAGGGGTTTAGGGCAGATACGCAGTATTTT

J: TRBJ2-3
length: 16
size: few
D: TRBD2
V: TRBV6-5
CDR3: CASSYSGPRSTDTQYF
DNA: TGTGCCAGCAGTTATAGCGGGCCTAGGAGCACAGATACGCAGTATTTT

J: TRBJ2-7
length: 15
size: -
D: -
V: TRBV5-1
CDR3: CASSLGPGYQGEQYF
DNA: TGCGCCAGCAGCTTGGGTCCAGGGTACCAAGGCGAGCAGTACTTC